The entry that follows covers one TCR beta chain sequence. The target antigen is unknown. Time point reported: week 3, after first cycle of checkpoint inhibitor. Patients had no prior systemic cancer treatment, immunosuppressants or other active cancers. DNA loading was fixed at around 0.35 ug for all bulk PBMC samples. Sequencing used immunoSEQ multiplex PCR; TCRdb keeps in-frame clones, though not all of them. The sample yields 5,500 to 9,000 clones, approximately 80% seen once. This sample stems from a study of blood T cell dynamics during melanoma immunotherapy. Study-wide context: Standard first-line treatment here was pembrolizumab or nivolumab plus ipilimumab in metastatic melanoma.

Study results and caveats: PBMC repertoires of eventual disease-control patients split at W3 into clonality or diversity gains.

Germline V lookup: CDR1 SGHRS, CDR2 YFSETQ. The trim removed 0 bases at V and 1 base at J, leaving 2 bases unmatched. The CDR3 totals 16 residues. The clonotype comes from a human donor with melanoma. This material consisted of blood, taken from a patient treated with checkpoint blockade. This chain uses TRBV5-1 with TRBJ2-5; 11 nucleotides agree with TRBD2. This chain's CDR3 is CASSLVSGGVQETQYF. CDR3 bases: TGCGCCAGCAGCTTGGTTAGCGGGGGGGTCCAAGAGACCCAGTACTTC.